This entry concerns a single T cell receptor beta chain. These data come from a study of T cells in tumors after PD-1 blockade. On the study more broadly: Patients received pembrolizumab 200 mg every 3 weeks or cemiplimab 350 mg every 2 weeks. Some patients also took daily vismodegib 150 mg during anti-PD-1 treatment.

The assay was immunoSEQ multiplex PCR, and TCRdb's table has in-frame clones only and misses some. There are approximately 45,000 clones in the sample; roughly 84% occur only once, and approximately 7.9% lies in the top ten. Looked up from germline, CDR1 is MNHNY and CDR2 is SVGAGI (reference sequence). The J segment lost 8 bases and the V segment lost 11 bases, leaving 10 bases of the junction unmatched. This CDR3 is built from 13 residues. The clonotype comes from a human donor with advanced basal cell or squamous cell carcinoma (not recorded which). The gene calls are TRBV6-6 and TRBJ2-1; 9 positions match TRBD2. Sequences were derived from PBMCs, sampled before anti-PD-1 therapy. The CDR3 DNA sequence: TGTGCCGCGTGGATAGCGGGGGAGTATGAGCAGTTCTTC. Translated: CAAWIAGEYEQFF.